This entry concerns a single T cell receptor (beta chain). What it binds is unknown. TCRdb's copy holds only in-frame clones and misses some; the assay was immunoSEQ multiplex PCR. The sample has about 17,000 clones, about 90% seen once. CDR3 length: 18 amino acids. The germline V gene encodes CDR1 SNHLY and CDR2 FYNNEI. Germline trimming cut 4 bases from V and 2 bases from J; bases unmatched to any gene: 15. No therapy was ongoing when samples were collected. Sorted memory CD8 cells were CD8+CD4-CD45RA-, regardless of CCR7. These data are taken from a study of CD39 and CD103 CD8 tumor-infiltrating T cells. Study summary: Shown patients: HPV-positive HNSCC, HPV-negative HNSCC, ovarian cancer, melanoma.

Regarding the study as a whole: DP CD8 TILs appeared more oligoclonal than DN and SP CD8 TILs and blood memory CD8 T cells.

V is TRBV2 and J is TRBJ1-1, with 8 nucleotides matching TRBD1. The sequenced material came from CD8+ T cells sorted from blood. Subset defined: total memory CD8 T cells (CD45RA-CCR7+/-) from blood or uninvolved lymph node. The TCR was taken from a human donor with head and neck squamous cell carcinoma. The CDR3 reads CASSGGRQGAGVNTEAFF. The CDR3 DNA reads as TGTGCCAGCAGTGGGGGCCGGCAGGGGGCGGGTGTAAACACTGAAGCTTTCTTT.